This entry lists 11 T cell receptor beta chains sequenced from one sample in a study of T cell responses to AZD1222 COVID-19 vaccine. The assay was immunoSEQ multiplex PCR, and TCRdb's table has in-frame clones only and misses some. Of about 72,000 clones in the sample, over 75% were seen once. Here the sequenced sample was peripheral blood, taken on day 0 of AZD1222 vaccination. The receptor set was obtained from an adult in good health.

V usage is TRBV9 and J usage is TRBJ2-1, with TRBD1 matching over 8 bases. V shed 2 bases, J shed 7 bases, and the junction held 5 bases outside the gene matches. This CDR3 is 14 amino acids long. CDR1 and CDR2 from the germline V gene are SGDLS and YYNGEE. The CDR3 loop reads CASSVGQGRNEQFF. CDR3 nucleotides: TGTGCCAGCAGCGTCGGACAGGGTAGGAATGAGCAGTTCTTC.

With regard to this clone: At one end, the junction sequence differs from germline, possibly due to a read error. This chain links TRBV7-2 with TRBJ2-7, with 7 bases lining up with TRBD1. This CDR3 is 13 amino acids long. Germline values: CDR1 SGHTA, CDR2 FQGNSA. The CDR3 region is CASSFLDRPTEFF. DNA for the CDR3: TGTGCCAGCAGCTTTTTGGACAGGCCAACGGAATTCTTC.

The J gene is TRBJ1-1, the V gene TRBV30, with D possibly being TRBD1 (5 bases). The CDR3 extends over 13 amino acids. The germline V gene encodes CDR1 GTSNPN and CDR2 SVGIG (reference sequence). V dropped 3 bases and J dropped 7 bases, with 15 bases sitting between them. Here the CDR3 reads CAWRPRVGGEAFF. In nucleotides, the CDR3 is TGTGCCTGGAGGCCCCGGGTGGGGGGTGAAGCTTTCTTT.

The sample holds one count of this clone. The chain carries TRBV24-1 and TRBJ1-3; D call uncertain. The CDR3 consists of 16 residues. Trimming stripped 8 bases from V and 9 bases from J, with 25 bases between. Germline values: CDR1 KGHDR, CDR2 SFDVKD. The CDR3 reads CATIMRRLRPEATIYF. Written as DNA, the CDR3 is TGTGCCACCATAATGCGTAGGCTAAGGCCAGAAGCCACCATATATTTT.

The chain is built from TRBV2 and TRBJ2-1; D might be TRBD2 (6 bases). Germline CDR1 is SNHLY and CDR2 is FYNNEI. Trimming removed 7 bases from V and 5 bases from J, with 12 bases in between. The CDR3 has 13 residues. CDR3 DNA sequence: TGTGCCAGCACGGGACTTAACCACAATGAGCAGTTCTTC. This gives the protein CASTGLNHNEQFF.

This chain joins TRBV4-1 and TRBJ1-1; 8 nucleotides match TRBD1. Germline V gene sequence: CDR1 MGHRA, CDR2 YSYEKL. V was pared by 4 bases and J by 0 bases, with 1 base of the junction left unmatched. The CDR3 is 14 residues long. The CDR3 spells CASSPQGVNTEAFF. CDR3 coding DNA: TGCGCCAGCAGCCCACAGGGGGTGAACACTGAAGCTTTCTTT.

The genes are TRBV14 and TRBJ2-7; D tentatively reads TRBD1 or TRBD2 (5 bases each). Trimming cost V 3 bases and J 6 bases, with 18 bases left between them. The length of the CDR3 is 15 residues. Germline V CDR1 and CDR2: SGHDN, FVKESK. The chain's CDR3 is CASSQPGTRRGEQYF. The CDR3 region has the DNA TGTGCCAGCAGCCAGCCCGGGACCAGACGGGGCGAGCAGTACTTC.

The CDR3 loop reads CASSISAGDYTF. In DNA, the CDR3 is TGTGCCAGTAGTATTTCGGCAGGGGACTACACCTTC. The rearrangement links TRBV19 to TRBJ1-2; perhaps TRBD1 as D (6 bases). Trimming removed 3 bases from V and 10 bases from J, with 12 bases in between. CDR3 length equals 12 residues. The germline V gene encodes CDR1 LNHDA and CDR2 SQIVND (reference sequence). Full variable domain (remainder filled in from reference TRBV19 and TRBJ1-2): DGGITQSPKYLFRKEGQNVTLSCEQNLNHDAMYWYRQDPGQGLRLIYYSQIVNDFQKGDIAEGYSVSREKKESFPLTVTSAQKNPTAFYLCASSISAGDYTFGSGTRLTVV.

This clone was detected only once. The J gene is TRBJ1-2, the V gene TRBV30, with TRBD1 identical over 9 bases. Trimming took 3 bases from V and 12 from J; bases not matched to a gene: 14. Germline V lookup: CDR1 GTSNPN, CDR2 SVGIG (reference sequence). The CDR3 runs 14 residues. The CDR3 nucleotides read TGTGCCTGGAGCCAACACCGGGACAGGGCAAGCCACACCTTC. Its translation is CAWSQHRDRASHTF.

This clone was seen a single time. The chain is built from TRBV20-1 and TRBJ1-2; maybe TRBD1 (5 bases). The CDR3 covers 11 residues. Germline values: CDR1 DFQATT, CDR2 SNEGSKA (reference sequence). The germline V and J ends were trimmed by 7 bases and 4 bases, with 10 bases remaining between them. CDR3: CSVGTAYGYTF. The CDR3 DNA sequence: TGCAGTGTAGGGACTGCCTATGGCTACACCTTC.

V is TRBV6-1 and J is TRBJ2-7; perhaps TRBD2 as D (6 bases). Trimming pared 1 base from V and 2 bases from J, leaving 18 bases between. CDR1 is MNHNS and CDR2 is SASEGT in the germline V gene. The CDR3 totals 17 residues. The CDR3 region is CASSEGAAGLGTYEQYF. The DNA of the CDR3 is TGTGCCAGCAGTGAAGGGGCGGCGGGGCTCGGAACCTACGAGCAGTACTTC.